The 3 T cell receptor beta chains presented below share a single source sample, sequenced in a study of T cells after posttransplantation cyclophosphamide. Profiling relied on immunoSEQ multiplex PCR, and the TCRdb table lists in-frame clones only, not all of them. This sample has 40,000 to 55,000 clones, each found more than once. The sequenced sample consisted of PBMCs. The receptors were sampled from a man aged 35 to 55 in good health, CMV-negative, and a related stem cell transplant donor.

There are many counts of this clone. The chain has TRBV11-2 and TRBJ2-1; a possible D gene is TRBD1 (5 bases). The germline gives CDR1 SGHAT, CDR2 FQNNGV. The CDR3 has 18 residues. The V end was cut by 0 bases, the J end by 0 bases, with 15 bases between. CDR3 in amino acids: CASSLDVPRVSSYNEQFF. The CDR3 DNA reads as TGTGCCAGCAGCTTAGATGTCCCCAGGGTAAGCTCCTACAATGAGCAGTTCTTC.

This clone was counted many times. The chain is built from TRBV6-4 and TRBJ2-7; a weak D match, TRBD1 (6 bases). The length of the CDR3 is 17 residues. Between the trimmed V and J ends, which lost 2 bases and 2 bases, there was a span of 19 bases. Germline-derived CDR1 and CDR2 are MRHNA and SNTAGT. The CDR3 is CASSDRDRSWPPYEQYF. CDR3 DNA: TGTGCCAGCAGTGACAGAGACAGGTCTTGGCCCCCCTACGAGCAGTACTTC.

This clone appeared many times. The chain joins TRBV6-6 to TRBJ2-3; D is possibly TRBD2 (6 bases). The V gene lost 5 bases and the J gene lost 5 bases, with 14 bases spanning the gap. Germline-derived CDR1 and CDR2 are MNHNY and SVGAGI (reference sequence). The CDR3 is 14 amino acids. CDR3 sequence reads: CASSLPRDLDTQYF. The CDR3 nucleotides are TGTGCCAGCAGTCTCCCCCGGGACTTAGATACGCAGTATTTT.